These T cell receptor beta chains were read from a single sample in a study of TIL therapy for anti-PD-1-resistant metastatic lung cancer. Clones were read by immunoSEQ multiplex PCR, and TCRdb kept only the in-frame ones, dropping some. The table includes around 19,000 clones, roughly 85% detected once. The sample here was blood, taken at baseline. All receptors derive from a person aged 25-80 years with non-small cell lung cancer. Each CDR3 is given with its conserved first and last residue. A D gene is named only where the DNA matches it firmly. Only some rows state a clone size, as once, few, many or a class for expanded clones.

CASSLGQGDSYEQYF	TGTGCCAGCAGCTTGGGACAGGGGGACTCCTACGAGCAGTACTTC	TRBD1	NA	TRBV7-6	TRBJ2-7
CASSEPGGTPGGYTF	TGTGCCAGCAGTGAACCAGGTGGCACCCCGGGCGGCTACACCTTC	NA	NA	TRBV25-1	TRBJ1-2
CASSPTGGRDYGYTF	TGTGCCAGCAGCCCTACTGGGGGGCGCGACTATGGCTACACCTTC	NA	NA	TRBV7-2	TRBJ1-2
CASSSDGLVNEKLFF	TGTGCCAGCAGCTCCGACGGACTAGTTAATGAAAAACTGTTTTTT	NA	few	TRBV7-2	TRBJ1-4
CTSSQFGTPSGGTKNIQYF	TGCACCAGCAGCCAATTCGGGACCCCTAGCGGGGGGACCAAAAACATTCAGTACTTC	NA	NA	TRBV1	TRBJ2-4
CASSEFRDSYNEQFF	TGTGCCAGTAGTGAGTTTCGGGACAGTTACAATGAGCAGTTCTTC	TRBD1	few	TRBV19	TRBJ2-1
CASSQPPTENYGYTF	TGCGCCAGCAGCCAACCCCCCACAGAGAACTATGGCTACACCTTC	NA	NA	TRBV4-1	TRBJ1-2
CASSLARAGRASPLHF	TGTGCCAGCAGCTTAGCGAGGGCAGGGCGGGCTTCACCCCTCCACTTT	NA	NA	TRBV7-9	TRBJ1-6
CASSLTPGKGEKLFF	TGTGCCAGCAGCTTAACGCCAGGAAAGGGGGAAAAACTGTTTTTT	NA	NA	TRBV7-3	TRBJ1-4
CASSQDRGSRPQGYTF	TGCGCCAGCAGCCAAGATAGGGGATCGCGGCCCCAGGGCTACACCTTC	NA	few	TRBV4-3	TRBJ1-2
CASSLEMGQGRSPLHF	TGTGCCAGCAGCCTTGAAATGGGGCAGGGGAGATCACCCCTCCACTTT	NA	NA	TRBV11-2	TRBJ1-6
CASSPGQIYNEQFF	TGTGCCAGCAGCCCAGGACAGATATACAATGAGCAGTTCTTC	NA	NA	TRBV7-3	TRBJ2-1
CASSLDGPYEQYF	TGTGCCAGCAGCTTAGACGGACCCTACGAGCAGTACTTC	NA	NA	TRBV7-9	TRBJ2-7